The present TCR beta chain was sequenced within a study of PD-1 blockade in classical Hodgkin lymphoma. Overall study findings and caveats: It was among complete responders that baseline diversity resembled that of newly diagnosed patients.

Profiled with immunoSEQ multiplex PCR; TCRdb holds only in-frame clones, not every one. This table holds approximately 27,000 clones, 70% found once. A remark on this clone: Its antigen is unknown.

There was relapse after autologous stem cell transplantation in every patient, and there was variation in brentuximab vedotin exposure. Germline CDR1 reads WSHSY; CDR2 reads SAAADI. The V and J ends lost 6 bases and 0 bases, in that order; junction bases with no gene match: 8. The CDR3 consists of 15 residues. This receptor was taken from a human donor with classical Hodgkin lymphoma. The chain combines TRBV10-2 with TRBJ2-7; 7 positions match TRBD1. The sample was peripheral blood mononuclear cells (PBMCs), taken before the second cycle of nivolumab. As DNA, the CDR3 is TGCGCCAGCAGACCCGGGACAGTCAACTCCTACGAGCAGTACGTC. Translation gives CASRPGTVNSYEQYV.